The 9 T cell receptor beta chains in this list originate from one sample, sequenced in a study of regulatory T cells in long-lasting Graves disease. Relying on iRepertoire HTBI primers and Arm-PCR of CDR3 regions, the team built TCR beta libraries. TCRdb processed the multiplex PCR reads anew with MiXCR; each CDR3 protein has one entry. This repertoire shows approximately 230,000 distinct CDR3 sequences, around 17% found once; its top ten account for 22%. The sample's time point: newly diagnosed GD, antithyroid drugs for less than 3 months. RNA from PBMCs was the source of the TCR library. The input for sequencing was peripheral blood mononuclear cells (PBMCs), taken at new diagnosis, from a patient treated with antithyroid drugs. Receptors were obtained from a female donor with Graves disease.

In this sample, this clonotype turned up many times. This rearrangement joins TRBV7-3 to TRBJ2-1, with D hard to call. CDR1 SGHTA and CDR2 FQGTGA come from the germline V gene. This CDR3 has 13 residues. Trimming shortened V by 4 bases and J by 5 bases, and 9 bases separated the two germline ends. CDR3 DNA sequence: TGTGCCAGCAGCTCCGGTCCCCACAATGAGCAGTTCTTC. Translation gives CASSSGPHNEQFF.

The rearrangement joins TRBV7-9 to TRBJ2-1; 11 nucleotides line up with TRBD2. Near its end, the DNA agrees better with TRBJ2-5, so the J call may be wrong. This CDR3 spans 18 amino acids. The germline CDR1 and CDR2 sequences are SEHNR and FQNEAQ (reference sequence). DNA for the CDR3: TGTGCCAGCAGCTCCCTACTAGCGGGAGAGTCGGTTAGTGAGACCCAGTACTTC. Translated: CASSSLLAGESVSETQYF.

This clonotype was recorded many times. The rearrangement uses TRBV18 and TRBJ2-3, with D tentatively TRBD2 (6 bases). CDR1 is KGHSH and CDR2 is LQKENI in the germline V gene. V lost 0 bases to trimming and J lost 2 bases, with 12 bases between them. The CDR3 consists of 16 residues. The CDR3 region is CASSPPGGLTTDTQYF. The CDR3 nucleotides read TGTGCCAGCTCACCACCGGGAGGACTCACCACAGATACGCAGTATTTT.

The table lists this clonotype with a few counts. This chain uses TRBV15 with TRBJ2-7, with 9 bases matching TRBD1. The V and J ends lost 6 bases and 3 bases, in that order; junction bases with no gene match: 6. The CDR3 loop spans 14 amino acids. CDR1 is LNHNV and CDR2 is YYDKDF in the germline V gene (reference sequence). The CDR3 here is CATRPRTGDYEQYF. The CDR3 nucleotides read TGTGCCACCAGGCCTCGGACAGGGGACTACGAGCAGTACTTC.

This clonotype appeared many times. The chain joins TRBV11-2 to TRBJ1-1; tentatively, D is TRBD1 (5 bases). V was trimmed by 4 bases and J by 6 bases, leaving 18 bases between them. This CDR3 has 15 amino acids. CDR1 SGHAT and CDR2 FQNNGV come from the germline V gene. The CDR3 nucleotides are TGTGCCAGCAGCTCGGGGACGGCGTGGATGGCTGAAGCTTTCTTT. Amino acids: CASSSGTAWMAEAFF.

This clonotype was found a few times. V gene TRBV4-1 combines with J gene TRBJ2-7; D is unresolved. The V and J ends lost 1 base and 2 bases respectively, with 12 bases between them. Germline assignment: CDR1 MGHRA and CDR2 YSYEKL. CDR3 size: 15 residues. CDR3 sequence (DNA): TGCGCCAGCAGCCAAGTCGGAGTAGAGACCTACGAGCAGTACTTC. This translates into CASSQVGVETYEQYF.

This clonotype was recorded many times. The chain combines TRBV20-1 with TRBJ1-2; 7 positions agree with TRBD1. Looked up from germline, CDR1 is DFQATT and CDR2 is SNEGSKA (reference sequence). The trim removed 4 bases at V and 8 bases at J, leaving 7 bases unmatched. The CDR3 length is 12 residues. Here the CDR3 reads CSAKQGPEGYTF. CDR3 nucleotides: TGCAGTGCTAAACAGGGGCCGGAGGGCTACACCTTC.

The CDR3 nucleotides are TGTGCCAGCAGTGAGGGAGTCGGGACAAGCTATGGCTACACCTTC. It translates to CASSEGVGTSYGYTF. The rearrangement joins TRBV2 to TRBJ1-2; D possibly corresponds to TRBD1 (6 bases). The V gene lost 3 bases and the J gene lost 4 bases, with 15 bases spanning the gap. The CDR3 covers 15 residues. Germline values: CDR1 SNHLY, CDR2 FYNNEI.

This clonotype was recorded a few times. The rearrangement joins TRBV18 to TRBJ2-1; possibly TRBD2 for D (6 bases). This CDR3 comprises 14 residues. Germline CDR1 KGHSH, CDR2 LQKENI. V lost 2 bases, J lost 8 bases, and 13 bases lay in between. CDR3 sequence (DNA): TGTGCCAGCTCACCAGATATACGGAGGGATGAGCAGTTCTTC. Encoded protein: CASSPDIRRDEQFF. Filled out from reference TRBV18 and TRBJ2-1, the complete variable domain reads NAGVMQNPRHLVRRRGQEARLRCSPMKGHSHVYWYRQLPEEGLKFMVYLQKENIIDESGMPKERFSAEFPKEGPSILRIQQVVRGDSAAYFCASSPDIRRDEQFFGPGTRLTVL.